Included here is one TCR beta chain sequence, with context. In the original analysis: Counts of nucleated cells, estimated from reference gene primer amplification, were obtained. TCRdb's copy holds only in-frame clones and misses some; the assay was immunoSEQ multiplex PCR. The V and J calls and clone size are taken from that table; D and trimming were inferred from the DNA. The table records about 190,000 clones, about 85% of them present only once. This record comes from a study of blood T cell repertoires in COVID-19. Whole-study context: Specimens from acute and convalescent COVID-19 originated in the United States, Italy and Spain. T cells, B-cell-depleted T cells, or PBMCs provided the cDNA or gDNA that served as material.

The V and J ends lost 5 bases and 2 bases respectively, with 13 bases between them. From germline, CDR1 is SGHVS and CDR2 FNYEAQ. This CDR3 contains 15 residues. The receptor was derived from a woman of 80 years or more with acute or convalescent COVID-19. The rearrangement links TRBV7-6 to TRBJ2-1, with a weak D call TRBD1 (5 bases). Sequenced: peripheral blood. CDR3 amino acids: CASSLQESAYNEQFF. In DNA form, the CDR3 reads TGTGCCAGCAGCCTACAGGAATCGGCCTACAATGAGCAGTTCTTC.